The 2 T cell receptor beta chains in this list originate from one sample, sequenced in a study of T-cell reconstitution after alpha-beta-depleted transplantation in children. Unique molecular identifiers tagged the TCRbeta library. TCRdb redid the calling of the PCR reads with MiXCR, one entry per CDR3 protein. The profile shows about 100,000 distinct CDR3 sequences, 5% to 6% of them singletons. The source material was PBMCs, mostly from graft donor cells, sampled 60 days after TCRalphabeta/CD19-depleted stem cell transplant. These receptor sequences come from a female patient between 2 and 15 years old who had a stem cell transplant for Fanconi anemia, so the T cells may come from the graft donor.

The sample holds many counts of this clonotype. The chain has TRBV5-1 and TRBJ1-5; weak D call: TRBD1 (6 bases). V was shortened by 4 bases and J by 7 bases, with 15 bases between the two germline ends. The CDR3 contains 14 residues. CDR1 is SGHRS and CDR2 is YFSETQ in the germline V gene. The CDR3 sequence is CASSVSERGQPQHF. The CDR3 DNA reads TGCGCCAGCAGCGTTTCAGAGAGGGGGCAGCCCCAGCATTTT.

This sequence joins TRBV7-9 and TRBJ1-5; TRBD1 is a possible D gene (5 bases). CDR3 length: 14 residues. Germline V gene lookup returns CDR1 SEHNR and CDR2 FQNEAQ (reference sequence). V lost 2 bases, J lost 9 bases, and 14 bases lay in between. Here the CDR3 DNA reads TGTGCCAGCAGCTTATCGGGACGGAGAGGGCCCCAGCATTTT. It codes for CASSLSGRRGPQHF.